This T cell receptor beta chain was profiled in a study of blood T cell repertoires in COVID-19. In terms of age and location, participants ranged from roughly 18 to 90 years and lived in about two dozen US areas. Recovered participants had two consecutive negative NP/OP PCR tests, healthcare professional clearance, or symptom resolution. V lost 5 bases to trimming and J lost 8 bases; unmatched junction nucleotides: 9. CDR3 length: 15 residues. Germline CDR1 is SGHTA and CDR2 is FQGNSA. Here immunoSEQ multiplex PCR was the method, and the copy in TCRdb shows in-frame clones only, minus some. The sample contains about 220,000 clones, roughly four fifths of which appear only once.

The TCR was taken from a woman aged 55-70 years who had recovered from COVID-19. The rearrangement links TRBV7-2 to TRBJ2-1; 10 bases match TRBD2. Sequencing was performed on PBMCs or T cells enriched from blood (not recorded which). The DNA for the CDR3 is TGTGCCAGCAGCGCAGCTAGCGGGAGTGGGTATGAGCAGTTCTTC. This encodes CASSAASGSGYEQFF.